The subject of this entry is one T cell receptor beta chain. Its matching antigen is unknown. This sample is part of a study of CD8+ T cells in alopecia areata. Findings and limits, study-wide: Lesional scalp, especially alopecia totalis/universalis, showed higher clonality than normal scalp. TCR sharing across patients was less clear than in mice, possibly HLA-related.

It was cDNA, reverse transcribed from extracted RNA, that served as the sequencing template. Sequenced by immunoSEQ multiplex PCR; TCRdb stores in-frame clones only, minus some. The profile shows 120,000 or so clones, about 50% of them singletons. Peripheral blood samples and lesional scalp punch biopsies were obtained from alopecia areata patients. The specimen sequenced was NKG2D-low CD8+ T cells sorted from blood. This receptor was obtained from a human donor with alopecia areata.

Here the CDR3 DNA reads TGCAGCGTTGATGGGACGGACGAGCAGTACTTC. It yields the protein CSVDGTDEQYF. The chain has TRBV29-1 and TRBJ2-7; D is perhaps TRBD1 or TRBD2 (5 bases each). V was pared by 3 bases and J by 5 bases, with 8 bases between. This CDR3 contains 11 residues. The germline gives CDR1 SQVTM, CDR2 ANQGSEA.